Presented here are 17 T cell receptor beta chains from one specimen sequenced in a study of T cells after yellow fever vaccination. TCRdb re-derived calls from the 5' RACE reads in MiXCR, one entry per CDR3 protein. The data show 300,000 to 400,000 distinct CDR3 sequences, 8.5% to 10% seen once. The sequenced sample was PBMCs, obtained on the day of the first yellow fever vaccination. Receptors were obtained from a man in his late teens or twenties who received the YFV17D yellow fever vaccine.

In this sample, this clonotype turned up a few times. The rearrangement links TRBV4-3 to TRBJ1-6; TRBD1 might be the D (5 bases). Per germline, CDR1 LGHNA and CDR2 YSLEER. V lost 2 bases and J lost 0, with 8 bases in between. The CDR3 is made up of 16 amino acids. CDR3 protein: CASSQRGSSYNSPLHF. In nucleotides, the CDR3 is TGCGCCAGCAGCCAACGGGGGAGCTCCTATAATTCACCCCTCCACTTT.

This clonotype has more than one count but fewer than ten. This chain connects TRBV4-3 to TRBJ1-2; unclear D gene. CDR3 length: 13 amino acids. V lost 1 base and J lost 3, with 6 bases in between. Germline V gene data show CDR1 as LGHNA and CDR2 as YSLEER. The CDR3 nucleotides read TGCGCCAGCAGCCAAGGGCAGGACTATGGCTACACCTTC. Amino acids: CASSQGQDYGYTF.

This clonotype was seen a handful of times. The V call is TRBV9, the J call TRBJ2-2, with D perhaps matching TRBD2 (6 bases). Germline lookup yields CDR1 SGDLS and CDR2 YYNGEE. Deletions cut 4 bases from V and 8 bases from J, with 15 bases between. The CDR3 contains 14 residues. Written as DNA, the CDR3 is TGTGCCAGCAGCCTAGCGCCGGGGCCGGGGGAGCTGTTTTTT. It encodes CASSLAPGPGELFF.

This clonotype showed up many times. The chain recombines TRBV5-4 with TRBJ2-3, with TRBD2 identical over 9 bases. With V trimmed by 0 bases and J by 4 bases, 3 bases remained unmatched. The CDR3 runs 15 residues. Germline V gene sequence: CDR1 SGHNT, CDR2 YYREEE (reference sequence). CDR3 protein: CASSLAGGGADTQYF. The CDR3, as DNA: TGTGCCAGCAGCTTGGCCGGCGGGGGGGCAGATACGCAGTATTTT.

This clonotype showed up many times. The V gene is TRBV12-3 or TRBV12-4, the J gene TRBJ2-4; D possibly corresponds to TRBD2 (6 bases). This CDR3 is 14 amino acids long. Trimming left V 2 bases short and J 2 bases short, with 7 bases between. The CDR3 DNA reads as TGTGCCAGCAGTTTACGGGGGTCCAAAAACATTCAGTACTTC. Its translation: CASSLRGSKNIQYF.

CDR3 sequence (DNA): TGCAGCGTTGAATTGGTAGCGGGGGGGCCCCATGAGCAGTTCTTC. Its protein product is CSVELVAGGPHEQFF. This sequence joins TRBV29-1 and TRBJ2-1, with 11 positions matching TRBD2. J gave up 8 bases and V 2 bases, and 8 bases lay outside the gene matches. This CDR3 spans 15 amino acids. Germline-derived CDR1 and CDR2 are SQVTM and ANQGSEA.

In its sample, this clonotype was seen many times. J is TRBJ2-3 and V is TRBV6-5; D is ambiguous. Germline lookup yields CDR1 MNHEY and CDR2 SVGAGI. V gave up 0 bases and J gave up 0 bases, with 7 bases separating them. This CDR3 is 15 amino acids long. The CDR3 loop is CASSYSRLSTDTQYF. Written as DNA, the CDR3 is TGTGCCAGCAGTTACTCCAGACTGAGCACAGATACGCAGTATTTT.

The rearrangement uses TRBV7-9 and TRBJ1-4; no clear D. Germline CDR1 and CDR2: SEHNR and FQNEAQ (reference sequence). CDR3 length: 14 residues. Deletions cut 3 bases from V and 1 base from J, with 6 bases between. The CDR3 sequence is CASSLTGTNEKLFF. CDR3 coding DNA: TGTGCCAGCAGCTTGACCGGAACTAATGAAAAACTGTTTTTT.

The chain is built from TRBV7-3 and TRBJ2-3; 8 bases are a match to TRBD1. Germline CDR1 and CDR2: SGHTA and FQGTGA. V shed 2 bases, J shed 4 bases, and the junction held 5 bases outside the gene matches. CDR3 size: 15 residues. The CDR3 spells CASSLSSGGSDTQYF. CDR3 bases: TGTGCCAGCAGCTTATCCTCAGGGGGCTCAGATACGCAGTATTTT.

This clonotype was counted only a few times. This chain connects TRBV6-5 to TRBJ1-1; D not resolved. The germline CDR1 and CDR2 sequences are MNHEY and SVGAGI. CDR3 length: 13 amino acids. V lost 8 bases and J lost 4, with 14 bases in between. CDR3 sequence: CASCPIAGTEAFF. The CDR3 bases are TGTGCCAGCTGCCCTATCGCGGGCACTGAAGCTTTCTTT.

This clonotype was detected a few times. The V call is TRBV9, the J call TRBJ1-1; possibly TRBD1 for D (5 bases). Germline V CDR1 and CDR2: SGDLS, YYNGEE. The CDR3 loop spans 11 amino acids. V gave up 3 bases and J gave up 8 bases, with 8 bases separating them. CDR3 DNA: TGTGCCAGCAGCGCGGAGGGGGAAGCTTTCTTT. Translated: CASSAEGEAFF.

The chain links TRBV2 to TRBJ2-7; no definite D call. The CDR3 has 13 residues. With 8 bases removed from V and 5 bases from J, the gap between germline ends came to 16 bases. Looked up from germline, CDR1 is SNHLY and CDR2 is FYNNEI. CDR3 region: CASQTSGPHEQYF. In DNA, the CDR3 is TGTGCCAGCCAGACGAGTGGGCCCCACGAGCAGTACTTC.

The chain uses TRBV7-2 and TRBJ2-7; a possible D gene is TRBD2 (5 bases). V lost 4 bases and J 6 bases, leaving 13 bases between the germline ends. Germline assignment: CDR1 SGHTA and CDR2 FQGNSA. The CDR3 contains 13 residues. The DNA for the CDR3 is TGTGCCAGCAGCTCTCGGCTAGCTTCCGAGCAGTACTTC. This translates into CASSSRLASEQYF.

This clonotype occurred a few times. The chain joins TRBV6-2 or TRBV6-3 to TRBJ1-1; the D gene is possibly TRBD1 (5 bases). CDR3 length equals 15 residues. Germline CDR1 reads MNHEY; CDR2 reads SVGEGT. Trimming stripped 5 bases from V and 3 bases from J, with 16 bases between. The CDR3 loop is CASSRREEGDTEAFF. The CDR3 coding sequence is TGTGCCAGCAGTCGGCGGGAGGAAGGGGACACTGAAGCTTTCTTT.

The chain is built from TRBV4-3 and TRBJ1-4, with TRBD1 matching 12 bases. The CDR3 length is 16 residues. V lost 5 bases, J lost 5 bases, and 6 bases stayed unmatched. Germline V gene sequence: CDR1 LGHNA, CDR2 YSLEER. CDR3 sequence: CASSAGQGAGNEKLFF. For the CDR3, the DNA is TGCGCCAGCAGCGCGGGACAGGGGGCCGGGAATGAAAAACTGTTTTTT.

This clonotype was detected only a few times. This chain connects TRBV12-3 or TRBV12-4 to TRBJ2-5; D gene uncertain. V was clipped by 2 bases and J by 4 bases, with 5 bases between them. The CDR3 totals 12 residues. The CDR3 nucleotides read TGTGCCAGCAGTTTACCTCGAGAGACCCAGTACTTC. Its translation: CASSLPRETQYF.

This clonotype has more than one count but fewer than ten. V usage is TRBV4-3 and J usage is TRBJ2-3; D call uncertain. This CDR3 spans 14 amino acids. CDR1 is LGHNA, CDR2 YSLEER, per germline. The ends were cut back, 1 base at V and 1 base at J, with 6 bases in the middle. CDR3 sequence (DNA): TGCGCCAGCAGCCAAGGTACAGGCACAGATACGCAGTATTTT. Its protein is CASSQGTGTDTQYF.